This T cell receptor beta chain is drawn from a study of somatic mutations in cytotoxic T cells in rheumatoid arthritis. Study-level results: The study found no significant difference in CD8+ T-cell clonality between rheumatoid arthritis patients and age-matched healthy controls.

The V and J ends lost 5 bases and 1 base respectively, with 6 bases between them. CDR3 length: 13 residues. Germline V lookup: CDR1 MNHEY, CDR2 SMNVEV (reference sequence). A remark on this clone: Its antigen is currently unknown.

Per the authors' pipeline: Large patient CD8+ clones, those above 1%, rarely matched published virus-specific TCRB sequences. The method was immunoSEQ multiplex PCR; TCRdb's version includes in-frame clones alone and lacks a portion of them. Clone size and V and J calls were adopted from that table, with D and trimming inferred from the DNA. The sample records 6,800 or so clones, approximately 90% being singletons. The genes are TRBV27 and TRBJ2-1; a possible D gene is TRBD1 (5 bases). Source material: CD8+ T cells sorted from blood. The source of this sequence is a man between 35 and 55 years old with rheumatoid arthritis. CDR3 in amino acids: CASSQGSYNEQFF. CDR3 coding DNA: TGTGCCAGCAGTCAGGGTTCCTACAATGAGCAGTTCTTC.